Sequencing of this TCR beta chain was carried out in a study of shared clonotypes between healthy human individuals. Cells designated naive CD8 were CD45RO-negative and were positively selected for CCR7, with terminally differentiated effector memory CD45RA+ cells excluded. Trimming removed 6 bases from V and 4 bases from J; junction bases left unmatched: 7. Germline V gives CDR1 SGHDT, CDR2 YYEEEE. CDR3 size: 14 residues. The sorted-subset replicate PCRs were given 200 ng DNA, which is 30,000 or so T cell genomes. Sequenced by immunoSEQ multiplex PCR; TCRdb stores in-frame clones only, minus some. The sample comprises more than 500,000 clones, approximately 95% of which are singletons, and over 0.09% rests with the top ten. About this clone itself: Its target is not known.

Study-level findings and limits: Rarefaction showed that sequencing of sorted subsets was incomplete (despite large depth). Some naive CD4 clonotypes, 4.5% to 5.5%, turned up in common across four donors.

The chain recombines TRBV5-6 with TRBJ2-7; TRBD1 matches 10 bases. The clonotype comes from a woman aged 25 to 39 in good health. Sequenced sample: naive CD8+ T cells sorted from blood. The CDR3 is CASTVGDRGYEQYF. CDR3 DNA sequence: TGTGCCAGCACCGTGGGGGACAGGGGTTACGAGCAGTACTTC. The variable domain in full, with the rest retrieved from reference TRBV5-6 and TRBJ2-7, is DAGVTQSPTHLIKTRGQQVTLRCSPKSGHDTVSWYQQALGQGPQFIFQYYEEEERQRGNFPDRFSGHQFPNYSSELNVNALLLGDSALYLCASTVGDRGYEQYFGPGTRLTVT.